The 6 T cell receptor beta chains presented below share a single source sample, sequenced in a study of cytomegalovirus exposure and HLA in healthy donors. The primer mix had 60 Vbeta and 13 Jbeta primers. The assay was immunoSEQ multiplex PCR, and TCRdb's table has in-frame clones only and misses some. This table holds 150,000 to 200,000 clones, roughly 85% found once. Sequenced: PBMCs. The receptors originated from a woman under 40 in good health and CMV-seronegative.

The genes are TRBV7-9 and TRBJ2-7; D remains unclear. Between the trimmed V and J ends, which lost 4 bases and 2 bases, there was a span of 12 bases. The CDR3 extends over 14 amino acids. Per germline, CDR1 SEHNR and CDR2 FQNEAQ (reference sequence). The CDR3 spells CASSSLVPPYEQYF. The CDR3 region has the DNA TGTGCCAGCAGCTCCCTAGTCCCCCCCTACGAGCAGTACTTC.

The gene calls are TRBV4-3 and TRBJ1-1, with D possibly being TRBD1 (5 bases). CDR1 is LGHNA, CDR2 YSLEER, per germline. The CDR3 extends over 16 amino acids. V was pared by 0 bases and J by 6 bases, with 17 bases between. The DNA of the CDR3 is TGCGCCAGCAGCCAAGACAACCTGGGGGGTTTAGCTGAAGCTTTCTTT. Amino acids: CASSQDNLGGLAEAFF.

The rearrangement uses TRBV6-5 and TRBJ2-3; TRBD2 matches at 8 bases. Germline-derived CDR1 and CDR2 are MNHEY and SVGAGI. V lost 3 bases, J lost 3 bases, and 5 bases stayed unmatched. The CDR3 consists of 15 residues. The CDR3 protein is CASSYQAGATDTQYF. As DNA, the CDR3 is TGTGCCAGCAGTTATCAAGCGGGGGCTACAGATACGCAGTATTTT.

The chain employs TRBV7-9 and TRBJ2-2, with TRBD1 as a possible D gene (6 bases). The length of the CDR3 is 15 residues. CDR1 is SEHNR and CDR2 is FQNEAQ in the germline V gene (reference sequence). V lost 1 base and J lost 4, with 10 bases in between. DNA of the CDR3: TGTGCCAGCAGCTTAGTACAGGGCCCCACCGGGGAGCTGTTTTTT. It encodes CASSLVQGPTGELFF. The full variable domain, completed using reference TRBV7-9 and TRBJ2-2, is DTGVSQNPRHKITKRGQNVTFRCDPISEHNRLYWYRQTLGQGPEFLTYFQNEAQLEKSRLLSDRFSAERPKGSFSTLEIQRTEQGDSAMYLCASSLVQGPTGELFFGEGSRLTVL.

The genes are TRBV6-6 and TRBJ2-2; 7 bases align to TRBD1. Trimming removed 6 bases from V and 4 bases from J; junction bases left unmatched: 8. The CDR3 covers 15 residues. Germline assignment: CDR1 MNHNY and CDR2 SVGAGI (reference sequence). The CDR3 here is CASSLQGVGTGELFF. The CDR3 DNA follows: TGTGCCAGCAGCCTGCAGGGGGTCGGCACCGGGGAGCTGTTTTTT.

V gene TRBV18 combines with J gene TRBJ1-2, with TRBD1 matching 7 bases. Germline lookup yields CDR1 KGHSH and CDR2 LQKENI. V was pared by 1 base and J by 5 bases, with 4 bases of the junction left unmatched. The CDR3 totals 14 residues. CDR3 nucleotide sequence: TGTGCCAGCTCACCACAGGCGGGACAGTATGGCTACACCTTC. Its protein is CASSPQAGQYGYTF.